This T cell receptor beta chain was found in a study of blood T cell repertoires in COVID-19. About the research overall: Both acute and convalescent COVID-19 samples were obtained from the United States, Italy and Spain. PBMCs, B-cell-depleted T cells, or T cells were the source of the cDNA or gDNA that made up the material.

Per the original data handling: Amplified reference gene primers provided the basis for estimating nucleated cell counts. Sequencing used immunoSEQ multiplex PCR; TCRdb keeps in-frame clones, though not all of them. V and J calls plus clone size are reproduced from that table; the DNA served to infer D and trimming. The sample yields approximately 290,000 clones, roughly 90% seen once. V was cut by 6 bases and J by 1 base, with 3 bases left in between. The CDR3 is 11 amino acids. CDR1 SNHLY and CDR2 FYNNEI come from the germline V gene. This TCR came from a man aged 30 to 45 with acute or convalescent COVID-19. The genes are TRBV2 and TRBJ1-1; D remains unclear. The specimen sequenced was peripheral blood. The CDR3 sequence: CASRANTEAFF. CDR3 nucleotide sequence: TGTGCCAGCAGAGCGAACACTGAAGCTTTCTTT. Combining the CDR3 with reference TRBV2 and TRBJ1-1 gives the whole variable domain EPEVTQTPSHQVTQMGQEVILRCVPISNHLYFYWYRQILGQKVEFLVSFYNNEISEKSEIFDDQFSVERPDGSNFTLKIRSTKLEDSAMYFCASRANTEAFFGQGTRLTVV.